This T cell receptor beta chain was identified in a study of vaccination effects on CD4 cells after COVID-19. Study-level background: As their vaccination, participants received two doses of either BNT162b2 or mRNA-1273. A couple of convalescent pre-vaccine samples were taken 142 and 148 days post-diagnosis. Overall study findings and caveats: Predominantly, the post-vaccine spike-reactive clones of convalescents comprised new vaccine-induced clones.

Expansion of antigen-specific CD4+ T cells with viral peptide pools was carried out by the ViraFEST assay before sequencing. CD4+ T cells were isolated after 10 days of culture. Their SARS-CoV-2 infection, verified by PCR, occurred between March and December 2020. The CDR3 spans 13 residues. The V gene lost 0 bases and the J gene lost 7 bases, with 6 bases spanning the gap. Germline CDR1 reads LGHNA; CDR2 reads YNFKEQ. Clones were sequenced by immunoSEQ multiplex PCR, and TCRdb holds only the in-frame ones, with some missing. The sample holds about 24,000 clones, about 72% seen once. Of note for this clone: Its antigen is as yet unknown.

This TCR was sampled from a human donor who had a prior SARS-CoV-2 infection. The rearrangement joins TRBV4-2 to TRBJ1-4; unclear D gene. The material sequenced was CD4+ T cells from PBMCs cultured with SARS-CoV-2 spike peptides, taken before COVID-19 vaccination. In DNA, the CDR3 is TGTGCCAGCAGCCAAGAAGAAAGTGAAAAACTGTTTTTT. This codes for CASSQEESEKLFF.